Following are 21 T cell receptor beta chains from one sample sequenced in a study of Ad26.COV2.S vaccination and SARS-CoV-2 variants. Treatment here: 15 to 20 received Ad26.COV2.S at low or high dose, single or two shots; roughly five received placebo; per-sample allocation not given. Repertoires come from day 63 after the first vaccine or placebo injection. Sequencing was performed with immunoSEQ multiplex PCR; in TCRdb, only in-frame clones are kept and a portion is missing. The data show around 270,000 clones, roughly 87% seen once. Sample: peripheral blood, taken in a trial of Ad26.COV2.S vaccine versus placebo. The receptors derive from a person aged 18-60 years who received the Ad26.COV2.S COVID-19 vaccine or a placebo.

V is TRBV30 and J is TRBJ2-1; D is uncertain. CDR1 is GTSNPN and CDR2 is SVGIG in the germline V gene (reference sequence). The CDR3 has 14 residues. The V and J ends lost 4 bases and 2 bases respectively, with 12 bases between them. The CDR3 loop reads CAWTSVSTYNEQFF. The CDR3 nucleotides read TGTGCCTGGACTAGTGTTAGCACCTACAATGAGCAGTTCTTC.

This clone turned up a few times. V usage is TRBV2 and J usage is TRBJ2-5; D might be TRBD1 (5 bases). Trimming removed 5 bases from V and 4 bases from J, with 17 bases in between. This CDR3 is 15 amino acids long. CDR1 is SNHLY, CDR2 FYNNEI, per germline. CDR3 sequence (DNA): TGTGCCAGCAGTCTAACCCGACAGCCAGGAGAGACCCAGTACTTC. This translates into CASSLTRQPGETQYF.

The J gene is TRBJ2-6, the V gene TRBV4-1; D is possibly TRBD2 (6 bases). V lost 3 bases, J lost 4 bases, and 19 bases lay in between. Germline values: CDR1 MGHRA, CDR2 YSYEKL. The length of the CDR3 is 18 residues. The CDR3 here is CASSQRGLQDSGANVLTF. Written as DNA, the CDR3 is TGCGCCAGCAGCCAGCGGGGCCTTCAGGATTCGGGGGCCAACGTCCTGACTTTC.

This chain links TRBV18 with TRBJ1-3, with unresolved D. This CDR3 comprises 15 residues. Trimming removed 2 bases at V and 2 bases at J, with 10 bases between. CDR1 is KGHSH, CDR2 LQKENI, per germline. The DNA of the CDR3 is TGTGCCAGCTCACCATACACTCGGCCTGGAAACACCATATATTTT. Protein: CASSPYTRPGNTIYF.

In its sample, this clone was seen many times. The V gene is TRBV4-1, the J gene TRBJ1-4, with D uncertain. The V end was cut by 1 base, the J end by 4 bases, with 4 bases between. CDR1 and CDR2 from the germline V gene are MGHRA and YSYEKL. This CDR3 contains 13 residues. The DNA for the CDR3 is TGCGCCAGCAGCCAAGGGGGTAATGAAAAACTGTTTTTT. Its protein product is CASSQGGNEKLFF.

This chain connects TRBV7-2 to TRBJ1-1; D is unclear. This CDR3 contains 13 residues. Between the trimmed V and J ends, which lost 4 bases and 0 bases, there was a span of 6 bases. Per germline, CDR1 SGHTA and CDR2 FQGNSA. In nucleotides, the CDR3 is TGTGCCAGCAGCTCCGACATGAACACTGAAGCTTTCTTT. This encodes CASSSDMNTEAFF.

The CDR3 DNA reads TGTGCCAGCAGTTCGAGAGGGGAGGATGAAAAACTGTTTTTT. It encodes CASSSRGEDEKLFF. This sequence joins TRBV6-5 and TRBJ1-4; TRBD1 might be the D (5 bases). V shed 4 bases and J shed 6 bases, with 12 bases lying between them. The germline gives CDR1 MNHEY, CDR2 SVGAGI. The CDR3 has 14 residues.

This clone is classed as medium-sized (0.01 to 0.1%). CDR3 sequence (DNA): TGTGCCAGCAGTTTCACAGGTGGAGGAAGGGAGCAGTACGTC. Translation: CASSFTGGGREQYV. The chain is built from TRBV11-2 and TRBJ2-7; D tentatively reads TRBD1 or TRBD2 (5 bases each). CDR1 is SGHAT, CDR2 FQNNGV, per germline. This CDR3 region has 14 residues. Between the trimmed V and J ends, which lost 6 bases and 7 bases, there was a span of 19 bases.

In DNA, the CDR3 is TGTGCCAGCAGCGTAGCTGGACTAGCTTCGGATACGCAGTATTTT. Protein sequence: CASSVAGLASDTQYF. The chain is built from TRBV9 and TRBJ2-3, with 8 bases aligning to TRBD2. Germline CDR1 and CDR2: SGDLS and YYNGEE. Trimming removed 0 bases from V and 6 bases from J; junction bases left unmatched: 6. There are 15 residues in the CDR3.

J is TRBJ2-2 and V is TRBV18, with D maybe TRBD2 (6 bases). Germline CDR1 and CDR2: KGHSH and LQKENI. V lost 4 bases and J 4 bases, leaving 19 bases between the germline ends. The length of the CDR3 is 17 residues. The CDR3 protein is CASSRDSGGSLTGELFF. The CDR3 DNA follows: TGTGCCAGCTCACGAGATAGCGGAGGATCACTCACCGGGGAGCTGTTTTTT. The entire variable domain, with the rest obtained from reference TRBV18 and TRBJ2-2, is as follows: NAGVMQNPRHLVRRRGQEARLRCSPMKGHSHVYWYRQLPEEGLKFMVYLQKENIIDESGMPKERFSAEFPKEGPSILRIQQVVRGDSAAYFCASSRDSGGSLTGELFFGEGSRLTVL.

V is TRBV29-1 and J is TRBJ2-4; 7 nucleotides line up with TRBD1. Trimming removed 6 bases from V and 8 bases from J; junction bases left unmatched: 7. This CDR3 has 12 amino acids. CDR1 is SQVTM and CDR2 is ANQGSEA in the germline V gene. The CDR3 region has the DNA TGCAGCGTCTTACAGGGGTCGGACATTCAGTACTTC. Residues: CSVLQGSDIQYF.

The sample holds one count of this clone. The chain joins TRBV3-1 (or the pseudogene TRBV3-2) to TRBJ2-7; 9 positions agree with TRBD2. There are 18 residues in the CDR3. The V segment lost 0 bases and the J segment 2 bases; nucleotides outside the gene matches: 11. Germline CDR1 and CDR2: LGHDT and YNNKEL (reference sequence). In DNA, the CDR3 is TGTGCCAGCAGCCAAGATCGTTTAGGTACTAGCGGGCCCTACGAGCAGTACGTC. Translated: CASSQDRLGTSGPYEQYV.

This chain links TRBV4-1 with TRBJ1-5; D is uncertain. Germline assignment: CDR1 MGHRA and CDR2 YSYEKL. CDR3 length equals 14 residues. V gave up 1 base and J gave up 5 bases, with 9 bases separating them. The DNA of the CDR3 is TGCGCCAGCAGCCAAGTTGGGGTCGATCAGCCCCAGCATTTT. Translation gives CASSQVGVDQPQHF.

J is TRBJ2-3 and V is TRBV7-3; D call uncertain. The CDR3 totals 13 residues. The germline gives CDR1 SGHTA, CDR2 FQGTGA. The ends were cut back, 4 bases at V and 0 bases at J, with 5 bases in the middle. The CDR3 sequence: CASSSTSTDTQYF. Written as DNA, the CDR3 is TGTGCCAGCAGCTCCACTAGCACAGATACGCAGTATTTT.

This clone was observed a few times. The chain is built from TRBV10-2 and TRBJ2-2; TRBD2 matches 12 bases. The germline V gene encodes CDR1 WSHSY and CDR2 SAAADI. With 6 bases clipped from V and 4 bases from J, the junction kept 9 bases outside the gene matches. This CDR3 has 17 amino acids. The CDR3 here is CASSPTSGSEGTGELFF. The CDR3 DNA follows: TGCGCCAGCAGCCCGACTAGCGGGAGCGAGGGCACCGGGGAGCTGTTTTTT.

V is TRBV11-2 and J is TRBJ1-2; D remains ambiguous. Germline V CDR1 and CDR2: SGHAT, FQNNGV. This CDR3 spans 12 amino acids. Trimming shortened V by 4 bases and J by 5 bases, and 8 bases separated the two germline ends. Written as DNA, the CDR3 is TGTGCCAGCAGCTCTGGGGTATATGGCTACACCTTC. It codes for CASSSGVYGYTF. Based on the CDR3 plus reference TRBV11-2 and TRBJ1-2, the full variable domain is EAGVAQSPRYKIIEKRQSVAFWCNPISGHATLYWYQQILGQGPKLLIQFQNNGVVDDSQLPKDRFSAERLKGVDSTLKIQPAKLEDSAVYLCASSSGVYGYTFGSGTRLTVV.

This rearrangement joins TRBV19 to TRBJ1-6; TRBD1 is a possible D gene (6 bases). The V and J ends lost 9 bases and 5 bases respectively, with 14 bases between them. Germline CDR1 is LNHDA and CDR2 is SQIVND (reference sequence). This CDR3 has 14 residues. CDR3 bases: TGTGCCAGCGACCCGGGACAAAATAATTCACCCCTCCACTTT. Its protein product is CASDPGQNNSPLHF.

This clone was seen only once. This rearrangement joins TRBV9 to TRBJ2-1, with D tentatively TRBD1 or TRBD2 (6 bases each). Trimming pared 4 bases from V and 9 bases from J, leaving 20 bases between. Germline values: CDR1 SGDLS, CDR2 YYNGEE. CDR3 length: 15 amino acids. The CDR3 sequence: CASSPPVVGGSEQFF. CDR3 DNA: TGTGCCAGCAGCCCCCCCGTCGTAGGGGGGAGTGAGCAGTTCTTC.

The V gene is TRBV9, the J gene TRBJ2-7; 12 bases fit TRBD2. CDR1 is SGDLS, CDR2 YYNGEE, per germline. The ends lost 6 bases at V and 2 bases at J; junction bases unmatched: 6. This CDR3 has 15 residues. The CDR3 protein is CASKVLAGGPYEQYV. The CDR3 DNA reads as TGTGCCAGCAAGGTACTAGCGGGAGGTCCCTACGAGCAGTACGTC.

The CDR3 nucleotides read TGTGCCAGCAGTTCTCCAGGAGACTACACTGAAGCTTTCTTT. This gives the protein CASSSPGDYTEAFF. This chain connects TRBV27 to TRBJ1-1; D not certain. The CDR3 runs to 14 residues. CDR1 is MNHEY, CDR2 SMNVEV, per germline (reference sequence). The germline V and J ends were trimmed by 4 bases and 3 bases, with 12 bases remaining between them.

The chain carries TRBV4-1 and TRBJ1-1; D is unresolved. Per germline, CDR1 MGHRA and CDR2 YSYEKL. V gave up 1 base and J gave up 1 base, with 10 bases separating them. The CDR3 is made up of 15 amino acids. The CDR3 sequence: CASSQVGITNTEAFF. CDR3 nucleotides: TGCGCCAGCAGCCAAGTCGGCATAACGAACACTGAAGCTTTCTTT.